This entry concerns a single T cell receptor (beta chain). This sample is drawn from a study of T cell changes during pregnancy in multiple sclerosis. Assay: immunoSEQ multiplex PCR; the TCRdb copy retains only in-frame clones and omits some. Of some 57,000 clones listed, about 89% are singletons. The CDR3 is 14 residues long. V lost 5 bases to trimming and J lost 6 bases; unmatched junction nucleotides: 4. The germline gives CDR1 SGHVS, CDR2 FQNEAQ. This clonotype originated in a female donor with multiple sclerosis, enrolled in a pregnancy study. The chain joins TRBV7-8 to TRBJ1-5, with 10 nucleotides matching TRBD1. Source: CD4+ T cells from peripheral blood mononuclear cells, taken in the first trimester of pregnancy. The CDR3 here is CASSPGTGAQPQHF. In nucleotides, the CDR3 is TGTGCCAGCAGCCCCGGGACAGGGGCTCAGCCCCAGCATTTT. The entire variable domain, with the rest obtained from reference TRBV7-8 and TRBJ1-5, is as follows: GAGVSQSPRYKVAKRGQDVALRCDPISGHVSLFWYQQALGQGPEFLTYFQNEAQLDKSGLPSDRFFAERPEGSVSTLKIQRTQQEDSAVYLCASSPGTGAQPQHFGDGTRLSIL.